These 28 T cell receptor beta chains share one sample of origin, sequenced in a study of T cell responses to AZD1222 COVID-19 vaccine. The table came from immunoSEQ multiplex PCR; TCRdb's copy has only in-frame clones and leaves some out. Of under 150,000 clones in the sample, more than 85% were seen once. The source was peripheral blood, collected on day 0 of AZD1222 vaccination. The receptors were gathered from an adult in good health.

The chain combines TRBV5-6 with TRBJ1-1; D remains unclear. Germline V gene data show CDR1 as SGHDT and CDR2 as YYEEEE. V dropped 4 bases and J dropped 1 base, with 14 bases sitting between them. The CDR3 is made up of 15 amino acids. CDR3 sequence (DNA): TGTGCCAGCAGCCGGATATCGCCCCGGAACACTGAAGCTTTCTTT. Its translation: CASSRISPRNTEAFF.

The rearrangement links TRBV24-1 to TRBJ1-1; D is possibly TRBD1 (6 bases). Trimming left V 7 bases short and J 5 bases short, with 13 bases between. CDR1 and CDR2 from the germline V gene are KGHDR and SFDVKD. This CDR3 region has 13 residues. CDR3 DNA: TGTGCCACCAGGCCACAGGGTTCGACTGAAGCTTTCTTT. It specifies CATRPQGSTEAFF.

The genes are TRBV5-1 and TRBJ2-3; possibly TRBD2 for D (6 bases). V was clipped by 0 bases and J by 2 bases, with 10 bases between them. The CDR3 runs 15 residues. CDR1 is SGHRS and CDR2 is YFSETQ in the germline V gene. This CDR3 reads CASSLESGFTDTQYF. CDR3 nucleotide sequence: TGCGCCAGCAGCTTGGAGAGCGGGTTCACAGATACGCAGTATTTT.

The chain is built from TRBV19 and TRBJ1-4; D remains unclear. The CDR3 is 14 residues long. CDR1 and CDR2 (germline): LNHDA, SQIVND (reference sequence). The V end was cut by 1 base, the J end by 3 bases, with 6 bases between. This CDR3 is CASSIGQPNEKLFF. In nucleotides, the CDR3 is TGTGCCAGTAGTATAGGCCAGCCTAATGAAAAACTGTTTTTT.

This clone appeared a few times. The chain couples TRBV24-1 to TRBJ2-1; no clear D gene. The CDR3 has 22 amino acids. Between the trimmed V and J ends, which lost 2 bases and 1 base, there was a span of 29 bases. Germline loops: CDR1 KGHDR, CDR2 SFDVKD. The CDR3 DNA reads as TGTGCCACCAGTGATTCCATGGGGAAGACGGATGACCCGACGAAGTCCTACAATGAGCAGTTCTTC. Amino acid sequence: CATSDSMGKTDDPTKSYNEQFF.

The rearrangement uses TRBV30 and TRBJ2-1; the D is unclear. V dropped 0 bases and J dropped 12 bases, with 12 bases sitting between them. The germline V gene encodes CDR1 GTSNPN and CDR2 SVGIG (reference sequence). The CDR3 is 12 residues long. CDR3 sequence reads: CAWSVRPAAQFF. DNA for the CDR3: TGTGCCTGGAGTGTACGTCCGGCCGCGCAGTTCTTC.

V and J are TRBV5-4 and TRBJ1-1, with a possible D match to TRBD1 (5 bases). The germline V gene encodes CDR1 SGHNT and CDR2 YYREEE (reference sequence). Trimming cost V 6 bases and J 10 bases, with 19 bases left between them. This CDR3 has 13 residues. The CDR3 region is CASNSGSREVAFF. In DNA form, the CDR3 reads TGTGCCAGCAACTCAGGGAGTCGGGAGGTAGCTTTCTTT.

CDR3 in amino acids: CASIRERYEQYF. In nucleotides, the CDR3 is TGTGCCAGCATCAGGGAAAGGTACGAGCAGTACTTC. The rearrangement joins TRBV7-6 to TRBJ2-7; the D gene is possibly TRBD1 (5 bases). The germline CDR1 and CDR2 sequences are SGHVS and FNYEAQ. V was trimmed by 7 bases and J by 4 bases, leaving 11 bases between them. The CDR3 is 12 residues long. Combining the CDR3 with reference TRBV7-6 and TRBJ2-7 gives the whole variable domain GAGVSQSPRYKVTKRGQDVALRCDPISGHVSLYWYRQALGQGPEFLTYFNYEAQQDKSGLPNDRFSAERPEGSISTLTIQRTEQRDSAMYRCASIRERYEQYFGPGTRLTVT.

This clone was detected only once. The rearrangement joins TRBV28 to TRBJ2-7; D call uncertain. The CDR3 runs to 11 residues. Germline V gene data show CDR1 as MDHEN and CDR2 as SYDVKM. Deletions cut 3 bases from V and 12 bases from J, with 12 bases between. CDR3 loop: CASSLQRRRYF. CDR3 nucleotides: TGTGCCAGCAGTTTGCAGAGACGTAGGTACTTC.

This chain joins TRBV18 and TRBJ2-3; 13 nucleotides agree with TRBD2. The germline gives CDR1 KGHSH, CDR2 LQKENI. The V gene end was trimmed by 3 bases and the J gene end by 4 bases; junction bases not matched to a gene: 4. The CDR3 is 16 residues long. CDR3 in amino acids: CASSPLGLAGSDTQYF. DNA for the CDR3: TGTGCCAGCTCACCTTTGGGACTAGCGGGATCAGATACGCAGTATTTT.

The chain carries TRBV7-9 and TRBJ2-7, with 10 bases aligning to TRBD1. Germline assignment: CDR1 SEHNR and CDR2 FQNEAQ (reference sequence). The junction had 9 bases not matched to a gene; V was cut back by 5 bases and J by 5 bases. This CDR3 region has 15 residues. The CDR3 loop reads CASSPEGTGDDEQYF. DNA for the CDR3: TGTGCCAGCAGCCCAGAGGGGACAGGGGACGACGAGCAGTACTTC.

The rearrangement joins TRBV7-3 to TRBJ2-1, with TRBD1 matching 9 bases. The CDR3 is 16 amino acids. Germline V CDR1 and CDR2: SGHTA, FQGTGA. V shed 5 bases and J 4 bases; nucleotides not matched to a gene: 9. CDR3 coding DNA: TGTGCCAGCAGCCTCGCCCCGGGGACAGGGTACAATGAGCAGTTCTTC. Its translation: CASSLAPGTGYNEQFF.

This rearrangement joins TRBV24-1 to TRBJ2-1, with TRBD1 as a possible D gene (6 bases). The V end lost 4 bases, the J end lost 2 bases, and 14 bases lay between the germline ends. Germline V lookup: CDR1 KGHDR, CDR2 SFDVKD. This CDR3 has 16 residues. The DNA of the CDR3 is TGTGCCACCAGTGACACCAACAGGGCTACCTACAATGAGCAGTTCTTC. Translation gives CATSDTNRATYNEQFF.

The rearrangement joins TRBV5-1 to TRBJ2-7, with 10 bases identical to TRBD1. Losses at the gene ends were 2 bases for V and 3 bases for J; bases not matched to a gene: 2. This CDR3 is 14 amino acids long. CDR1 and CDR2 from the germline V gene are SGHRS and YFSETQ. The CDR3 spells CASSFGDRGYEQYF. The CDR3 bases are TGCGCCAGCAGCTTTGGGGACAGGGGCTACGAGCAGTACTTC.

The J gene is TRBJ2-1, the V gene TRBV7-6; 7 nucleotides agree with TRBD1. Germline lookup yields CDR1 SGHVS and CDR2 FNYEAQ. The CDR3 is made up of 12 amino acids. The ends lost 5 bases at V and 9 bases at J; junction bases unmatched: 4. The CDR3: CASSPRTGEQFF. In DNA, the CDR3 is TGTGCCAGCAGCCCACGGACAGGTGAGCAGTTCTTC. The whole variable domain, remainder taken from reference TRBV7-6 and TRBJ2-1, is GAGVSQSPRYKVTKRGQDVALRCDPISGHVSLYWYRQALGQGPEFLTYFNYEAQQDKSGLPNDRFSAERPEGSISTLTIQRTEQRDSAMYRCASSPRTGEQFFGPGTRLTVL.

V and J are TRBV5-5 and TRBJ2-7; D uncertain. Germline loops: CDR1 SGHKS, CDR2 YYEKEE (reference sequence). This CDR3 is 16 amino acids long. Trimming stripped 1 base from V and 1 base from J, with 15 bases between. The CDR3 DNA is TGTGCCAGCAGCTTGTGGGCGACCCGTTCGTCCTACGAGCAGTACTTC. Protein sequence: CASSLWATRSSYEQYF. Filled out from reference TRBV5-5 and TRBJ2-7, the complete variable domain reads DAGVTQSPTHLIKTRGQQVTLRCSPISGHKSVSWYQQVLGQGPQFIFQYYEKEERGRGNFPDRFSARQFPNYSSELNVNALLLGDSALYLCASSLWATRSSYEQYFGPGTRLTVT.

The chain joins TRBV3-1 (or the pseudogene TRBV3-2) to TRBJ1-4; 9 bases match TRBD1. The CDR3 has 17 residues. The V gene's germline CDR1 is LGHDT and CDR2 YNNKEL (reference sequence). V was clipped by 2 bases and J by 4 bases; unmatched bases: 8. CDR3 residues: CASSQTGTGTGNEKLFF. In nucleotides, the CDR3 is TGTGCCAGCAGCCAAACCGGGACAGGGACGGGTAATGAAAAACTGTTTTTT.

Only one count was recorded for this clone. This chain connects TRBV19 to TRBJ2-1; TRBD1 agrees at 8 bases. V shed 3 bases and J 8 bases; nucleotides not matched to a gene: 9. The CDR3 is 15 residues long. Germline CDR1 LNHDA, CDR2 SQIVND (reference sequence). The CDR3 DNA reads TGTGCCAGTAGTATCTTGGTGCAGGGGGCGGATGAGCAGTTCTTC. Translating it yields CASSILVQGADEQFF.

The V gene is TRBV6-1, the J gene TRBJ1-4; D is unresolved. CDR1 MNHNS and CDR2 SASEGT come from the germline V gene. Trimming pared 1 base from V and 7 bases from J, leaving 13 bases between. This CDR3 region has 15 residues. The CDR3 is CASSEENRGFEKLFF. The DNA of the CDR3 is TGTGCCAGCAGTGAAGAAAACAGAGGGTTTGAAAAACTGTTTTTT.

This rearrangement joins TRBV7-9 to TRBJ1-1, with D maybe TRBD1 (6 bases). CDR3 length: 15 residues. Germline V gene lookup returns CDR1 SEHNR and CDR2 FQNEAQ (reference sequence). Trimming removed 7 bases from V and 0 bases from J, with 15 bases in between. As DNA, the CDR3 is TGTGCCAGCACCCCTTTAGGGACAATGAACACTGAAGCTTTCTTT. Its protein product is CASTPLGTMNTEAFF.

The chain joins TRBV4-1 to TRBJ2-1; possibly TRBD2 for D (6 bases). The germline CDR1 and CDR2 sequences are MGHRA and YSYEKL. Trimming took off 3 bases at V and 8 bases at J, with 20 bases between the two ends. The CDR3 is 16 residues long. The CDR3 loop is CASSQGGFFVAHEQFF. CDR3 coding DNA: TGCGCCAGCAGCCAGGGGGGTTTTTTCGTGGCGCATGAGCAGTTCTTC.

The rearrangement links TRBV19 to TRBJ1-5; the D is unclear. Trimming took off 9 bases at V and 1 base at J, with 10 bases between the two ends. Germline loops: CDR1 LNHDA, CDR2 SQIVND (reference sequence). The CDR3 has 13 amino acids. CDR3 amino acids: CASREYSNQPQHF. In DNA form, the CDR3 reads TGTGCCAGCCGCGAATACAGCAATCAGCCCCAGCATTTT.

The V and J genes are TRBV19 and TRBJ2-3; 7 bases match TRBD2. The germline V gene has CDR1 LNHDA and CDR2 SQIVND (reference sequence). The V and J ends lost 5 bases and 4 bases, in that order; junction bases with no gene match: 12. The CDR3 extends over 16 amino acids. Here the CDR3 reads CASSQGGSNHADTQYF. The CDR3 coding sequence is TGTGCCAGTAGTCAGGGCGGGAGCAATCACGCAGATACGCAGTATTTT.

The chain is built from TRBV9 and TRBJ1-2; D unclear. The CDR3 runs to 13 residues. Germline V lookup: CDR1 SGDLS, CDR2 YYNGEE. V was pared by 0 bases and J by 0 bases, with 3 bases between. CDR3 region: CASSVAANYGYTF. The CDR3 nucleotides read TGTGCCAGCAGCGTAGCGGCTAACTATGGCTACACCTTC.

CDR3 residues: CASSKGLAGWSYNEQFF. DNA of the CDR3: TGTGCCAGCAGCAAAGGACTAGCGGGATGGTCCTACAATGAGCAGTTCTTC. The V and J genes are TRBV7-2 and TRBJ2-1; 12 nucleotides line up with TRBD2. Trimming removed 5 bases from V and 1 base from J; junction bases left unmatched: 6. The CDR3 is made up of 17 amino acids. CDR1 and CDR2 from the germline V gene are SGHTA and FQGNSA.

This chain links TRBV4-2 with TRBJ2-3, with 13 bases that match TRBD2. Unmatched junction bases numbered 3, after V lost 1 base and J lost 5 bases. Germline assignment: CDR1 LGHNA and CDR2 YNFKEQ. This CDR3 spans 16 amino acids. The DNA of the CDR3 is TGTGCCAGCAGCCAAGGGACTAGCGGGAGTCGAGATACGCAGTATTTT. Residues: CASSQGTSGSRDTQYF.

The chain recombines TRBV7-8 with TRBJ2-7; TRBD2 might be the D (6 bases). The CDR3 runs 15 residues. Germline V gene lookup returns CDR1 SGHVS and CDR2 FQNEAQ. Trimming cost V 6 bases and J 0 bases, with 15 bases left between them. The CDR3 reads CASSRAGTGSYEQYF. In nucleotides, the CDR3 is TGTGCCAGCAGTCGGGCCGGGACTGGCTCCTACGAGCAGTACTTC.

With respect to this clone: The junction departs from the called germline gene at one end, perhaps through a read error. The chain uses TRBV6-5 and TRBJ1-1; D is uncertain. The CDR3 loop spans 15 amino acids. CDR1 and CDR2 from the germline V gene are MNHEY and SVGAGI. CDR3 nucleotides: TGTGCCAGCAGTCACTCGGACGGAGTGAACACTGAAGCTTTCTTT. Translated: CASSHSDGVNTEAFF.